The source of this T cell receptor beta chain is a study of OX40 agonist ivuxolimab in advanced cancers. Comments on this clone: The antigen is not known.

The CDR3 runs 14 residues. The germline V gene encodes CDR1 SNHLY and CDR2 FYNNEI. The J segment lost 3 bases and the V segment lost 5 bases, leaving 7 bases of the junction unmatched. Autoimmune disease history or systemic immunosuppression meant exclusion. Generated by immunoSEQ multiplex PCR, the TCRdb table keeps only in-frame clones and is missing some. The repertoire has 20,000 to 30,000 clones, roughly 80% of them found once; the top ten carry roughly 13%. General study points: Low normalized T-cell clonal expansion was additionally recorded for some nonresponders. With doses of 0.1 to 3.0 mg/kg, CD4+ and CD8+ blood T cells had undergone clonal expansion by week 6.

This receptor was identified in an adult with an advanced solid tumor such as melanoma, head and neck, liver or kidney cancer. The sample here was CD4+ or CD8+ T cells sorted from blood, taken in a trial of the OX40 agonist ivuxolimab. The chain uses TRBV2 and TRBJ2-7; 7 nucleotides agree with TRBD1. The chain's CDR3 is CASSTRRGYYEQYF. DNA for the CDR3: TGTGCCAGCAGTACACGCAGGGGGTACTACGAGCAGTACTTC.